The text below deals with one TCR beta chain. The data are from a study of T cells in tuberculosis. Study as a whole: Sequenced TCRs come from CD1B-GMM tetramer-binding T cells.

Clones were sequenced by immunoSEQ multiplex PCR, and TCRdb holds only the in-frame ones, with some missing. This table has 55,000 to 65,000 clones, 81% appearing once. In germline, CDR1 is MGHRA, CDR2 YSYEKL. The CDR3 is 15 residues long. Trimming pared 5 bases from V and 1 base from J, leaving 13 bases between. General study results and limits: Some low-affinity tetramer-binding T cells may be absent from this sample.

Sorting used thawed, overnight-rested PBMC stained with anti-CD3, a viability dye and GMM-loaded CD1B tetramer. C32 glucose monomycolate from Rhodococcus equi was loaded onto the CD1B tetramers. Tetramer-sorted PBMC had been CD14 monocyte-depleted before freezing. Approximately 95,000 tetramer-negative cells were sorted from each donor. This rearrangement joins TRBV4-1 to TRBJ2-3; D gene ambiguous. The receptor's source is an adult woman with latent tuberculosis. Sequencing used CD1b-GMM tetramer-negative cells sorted from PBMCs. The CDR3 nucleotides are TGCGCCAGCAGCTTCCCCTCGGAGCGCACAGATACGCAGTATTTT. Translating gives CASSFPSERTDTQYF.